This passage covers 15 T cell receptor beta chains from one sample sequenced in a study of regulatory T cells in long-lasting Graves disease. Noted time point: persistent/refractory GD, antithyroid drugs over 5 years with positive TRAb. Researchers made the TCR library from RNA that was extracted from PBMCs. Construction of the TCR beta libraries employed iRepertoire HTBI primers in conjunction with Arm-PCR of CDR3 regions. MiXCR, run by TCRdb on the multiplex PCR reads, gives a single entry per CDR3 protein. The data contain around 400,000 distinct CDR3 sequences, approximately 23% of them singletons. The material sequenced was peripheral blood mononuclear cells (PBMCs), taken when the disease was refractory, from a patient treated with antithyroid drugs. The receptors here all came from a woman aged 40-49 years with Graves disease.

This clonotype has at least ten counts. The chain uses TRBV28 and TRBJ2-5; 7 bases are shared with TRBD1. The trim removed 10 bases at V and 1 base at J, leaving 6 bases unmatched. CDR3 length: 13 amino acids. Germline V gene sequence: CDR1 MDHEN, CDR2 SYDVKM. CDR3: CAIGQVLQETQYF. The CDR3 nucleotides are TGTGCCATCGGACAGGTTCTCCAAGAGACCCAGTACTTC. The full variable domain, its missing parts supplied by reference TRBV28 and TRBJ2-5, is DVKVTQSSRYLVKRTGEKVFLECVQDMDHENMFWYRQDPGLGLRLIYFSYDVKMKEKGDIPEGYSVSREKKERFSLILESASTNQTSMYLCAIGQVLQETQYFGPGTRLLVL.

This clonotype was recorded a few times. CDR3 sequence reads: CASTYGGGTEAFF. The CDR3 DNA sequence: TGTGCCAGCACCTACGGGGGGGGAACTGAAGCTTTCTTT. The chain combines TRBV6-1 with TRBJ1-1, with D maybe TRBD1 (5 bases). The V and J ends lost 7 bases and 5 bases respectively, with 14 bases between them. CDR1 and CDR2 from the germline V gene are MNHNS and SASEGT. This CDR3 has 13 residues.

The chain uses TRBV13 and TRBJ2-6; 11 positions agree with TRBD1. This CDR3 region has 18 residues. Germline CDR1 and CDR2: PRHDT and FYEKMQ (reference sequence). V shed 2 bases, J shed 1 base, and the junction held 4 bases outside the gene matches. The CDR3 DNA reads as TGTGCCAGCAGCTTACGGACAGGGGGCGGATCTGGGGCCAACGTCCTGACTTTC. It yields the protein CASSLRTGGGSGANVLTF.

This clonotype has just a few counts. The chain combines TRBV20-1 with TRBJ1-1; a weak D match, TRBD1 (6 bases). The CDR3 length is 14 residues. V lost 1 base, J lost 4 bases, and 13 bases lay in between. Germline CDR1 DFQATT, CDR2 SNEGSKA (reference sequence). CDR3 sequence (DNA): TGCAGTGCTAGAGTGACAGGCTCAGGCACTGAAGCTTTCTTT. Its protein product is CSARVTGSGTEAFF.

This clonotype has only a few counts. The chain recombines TRBV28 with TRBJ2-1, with no clear D. The CDR3 extends over 14 amino acids. The V gene lost 5 bases and the J gene lost 7 bases, with 15 bases spanning the gap. Germline loops: CDR1 MDHEN, CDR2 SYDVKM. CDR3 region: CASSPLARTNEQFF. CDR3 in DNA: TGTGCCAGCAGTCCGTTGGCGAGAACGAATGAGCAGTTCTTC.

In its sample, this clonotype was seen many times. The chain combines TRBV12-3 or TRBV12-4 with TRBJ2-7; 10 nucleotides line up with TRBD2. CDR3 length: 17 amino acids. After removal of 5 bases from V and 1 base from J, the junction contained 11 bases not matched to a gene. The CDR3 sequence: CASSPEGPLAGSYEQYF. The CDR3 DNA follows: TGTGCCAGCAGTCCCGAGGGTCCACTAGCGGGATCCTACGAGCAGTACTTC.

J is TRBJ1-5 and V is TRBV15; 8 bases are a match to TRBD1. The germline V gene has CDR1 LNHNV and CDR2 YYDKDF (reference sequence). The CDR3 has 13 amino acids. V dropped 5 bases and J dropped 4; count of bases not matched to a gene: 1. The CDR3 loop reads CATSGDRNQPQHF. As DNA, the CDR3 is TGTGCCACCAGCGGGGACAGGAATCAGCCCCAGCATTTT.

The table lists this clonotype with a few counts. V gene TRBV20-1 combines with J gene TRBJ2-6; TRBD1 is a possible D gene (6 bases). Germline CDR1 DFQATT, CDR2 SNEGSKA (reference sequence). The CDR3 loop spans 14 amino acids. V shed 6 bases and J shed 3 bases, with 12 bases lying between them. The CDR3: CSARTGYGANVLTF. In DNA, the CDR3 is TGCAGTGCCAGAACAGGGTATGGGGCCAACGTCCTGACTTTC.

This clonotype was seen a few times. The germline gene is not matched at one end of the junction; a read error may be the cause. This chain uses TRBV6-1 with TRBJ1-2, with D possibly matching TRBD1 (5 bases). Germline assignment: CDR1 MNHNS and CDR2 SASEGT. This CDR3 has 14 residues. The CDR3 region is CAGAGSRTENGHTF. The CDR3 coding sequence is TGTGCCGGCGCAGGGAGTCGGACTGAGAATGGCCACACCTTC.

This chain uses TRBV3-1 with TRBJ2-7, with D unresolved. The V gene lost 4 bases and the J gene lost 6 bases, with 10 bases spanning the gap. The CDR3 covers 12 residues. The germline V gene encodes CDR1 LGHDT and CDR2 YNNKEL (reference sequence). This CDR3 reads CASSPPVGEQYF. CDR3 nucleotide sequence: TGTGCCAGCAGCCCCCCGGTTGGCGAGCAGTACTTC.

The chain has TRBV20-1 and TRBJ2-7; no definite D call. Between the trimmed V and J ends, which lost 6 bases and 3 bases, there was a span of 15 bases. Germline V gene lookup returns CDR1 DFQATT and CDR2 SNEGSKA (reference sequence). CDR3 size: 13 residues. CDR3 protein: CSAPGPVNYEQYF. CDR3 nucleotides: TGCAGTGCCCCCGGTCCGGTAAACTACGAGCAGTACTTC.

On this clonotype itself: Given a much more abundant clone one base away, this may be a read error. This rearrangement joins TRBV15 to TRBJ1-6; D unclear. Germline V gene lookup returns CDR1 LNHNV and CDR2 YYDKDF (reference sequence). The CDR3 sequence is 15 residues long. CDR3 nucleotides: TGTGCCACCAGCGAGCGCAGTCCCTATAATTCACCCCCCCACTTT. Translated: CATSERSPYNSPPHF.

This clonotype was counted at least ten times. The chain has TRBV28 and TRBJ2-1; D is perhaps TRBD2 (6 bases). The CDR3 spans 18 residues. The V gene lost 5 bases and the J gene lost 0 bases, with 20 bases spanning the gap. Germline V CDR1 and CDR2: MDHEN, SYDVKM. CDR3 DNA: TGTGCCAGCAGTCCGCCCCCCGGGAGAGGGTTCTCCTACAATGAGCAGTTCTTC. Its translation is CASSPPPGRGFSYNEQFF.

This clonotype was observed at least ten times. The chain couples TRBV15 to TRBJ2-7, with TRBD1 identical over 9 bases. CDR3 size: 16 residues. Germline V gives CDR1 LNHNV, CDR2 YYDKDF (reference sequence). Trimming cost V 11 bases and J 5 bases; bases outside gene matches: 19. This chain's CDR3 is CAPKKGLTGGVHEQYF. The CDR3 region has the DNA TGTGCCCCAAAAAAGGGACTGACAGGGGGAGTCCACGAGCAGTACTTC.

This clonotype came up many times. V usage is TRBV12-3 or TRBV12-4 and J usage is TRBJ1-3; D unclear. CDR3 size: 14 residues. V was shortened by 6 bases and J by 0 bases, with 9 bases between the two germline ends. CDR3 in amino acids: CASSAQNSGNTIYF. The CDR3 DNA reads as TGTGCCAGCAGCGCCCAGAACTCTGGAAACACCATATATTTT.